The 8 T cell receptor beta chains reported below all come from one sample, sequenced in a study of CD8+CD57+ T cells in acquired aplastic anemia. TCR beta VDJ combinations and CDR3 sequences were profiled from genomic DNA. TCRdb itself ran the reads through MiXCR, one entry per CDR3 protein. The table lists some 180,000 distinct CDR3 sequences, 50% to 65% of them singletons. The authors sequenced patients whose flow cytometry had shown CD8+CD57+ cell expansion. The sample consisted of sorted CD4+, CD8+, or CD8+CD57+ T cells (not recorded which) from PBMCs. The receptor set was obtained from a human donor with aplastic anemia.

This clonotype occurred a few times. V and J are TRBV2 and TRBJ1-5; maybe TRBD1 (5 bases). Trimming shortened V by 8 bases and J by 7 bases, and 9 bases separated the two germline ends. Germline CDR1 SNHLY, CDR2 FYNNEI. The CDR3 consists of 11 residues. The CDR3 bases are TGTGCCAGCGGGGCACGACAGCCCCAGCATTTT. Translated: CASGARQPQHF.

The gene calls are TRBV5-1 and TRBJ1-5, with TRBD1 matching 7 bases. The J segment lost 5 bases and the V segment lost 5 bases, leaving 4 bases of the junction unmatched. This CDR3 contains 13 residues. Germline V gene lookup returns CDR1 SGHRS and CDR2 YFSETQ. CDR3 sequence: CASSGQGDQPQHF. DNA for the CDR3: TGCGCCAGCAGTGGCCAGGGGGATCAGCCCCAGCATTTT. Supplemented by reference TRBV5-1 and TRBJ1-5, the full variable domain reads KAGVTQTPRYLIKTRGQQVTLSCSPISGHRSVSWYQQTPGQGLQFLFEYFSETQRNKGNFPGRFSGRQFSNSRSEMNVSTLELGDSALYLCASSGQGDQPQHFGDGTRLSIL.

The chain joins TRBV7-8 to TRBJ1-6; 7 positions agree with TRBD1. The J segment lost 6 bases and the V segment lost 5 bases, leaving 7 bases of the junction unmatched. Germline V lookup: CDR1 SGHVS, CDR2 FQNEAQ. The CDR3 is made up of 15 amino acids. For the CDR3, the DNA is TGTGCCAGCAGCACCCGGGACAGCCTTAATTCACCCCTCCACTTT. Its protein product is CASSTRDSLNSPLHF.

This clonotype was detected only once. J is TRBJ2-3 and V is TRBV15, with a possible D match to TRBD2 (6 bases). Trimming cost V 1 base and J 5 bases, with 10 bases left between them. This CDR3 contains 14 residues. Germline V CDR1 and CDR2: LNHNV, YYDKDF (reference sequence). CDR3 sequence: CATSRAGGEDTQYF. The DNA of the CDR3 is TGTGCCACCAGCAGAGCCGGGGGAGAAGATACGCAGTATTTT.

The CDR3 sequence is CSARDWGETGELFF. In DNA, the CDR3 is TGCAGTGCTAGAGATTGGGGGGAAACAGGGGAGCTGTTTTTT. V usage is TRBV20-1 and J usage is TRBJ2-2; perhaps TRBD2 as D (6 bases). This CDR3 has 14 residues. The V end lost 0 bases, the J end lost 8 bases, and 13 bases lay between the germline ends. Germline CDR1 reads DFQATT; CDR2 reads SNEGSKA (reference sequence).

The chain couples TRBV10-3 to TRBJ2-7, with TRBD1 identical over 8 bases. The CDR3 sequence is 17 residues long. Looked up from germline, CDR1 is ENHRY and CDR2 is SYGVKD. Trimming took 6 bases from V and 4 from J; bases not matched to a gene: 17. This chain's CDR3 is CAISQWGKDRELYEQYF. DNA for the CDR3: TGTGCCATCAGCCAGTGGGGGAAGGACAGGGAGCTATACGAGCAGTACTTC.

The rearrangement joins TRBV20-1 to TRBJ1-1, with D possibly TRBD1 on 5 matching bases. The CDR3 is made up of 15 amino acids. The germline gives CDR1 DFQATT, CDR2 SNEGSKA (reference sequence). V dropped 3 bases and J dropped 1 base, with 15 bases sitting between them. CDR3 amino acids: CSASGPSGTNTEAFF. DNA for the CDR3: TGCAGTGCTAGTGGCCCTTCCGGGACGAACACTGAAGCTTTCTTT.

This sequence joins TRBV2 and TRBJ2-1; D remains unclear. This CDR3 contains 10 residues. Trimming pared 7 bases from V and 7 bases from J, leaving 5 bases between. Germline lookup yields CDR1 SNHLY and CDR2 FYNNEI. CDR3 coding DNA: TGTGCCAGCAAGGGAAATGAGCAGTTCTTC. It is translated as CASKGNEQFF.